A selection of T cell receptor beta chains follows, all from one sample in a study of spatial heterogeneity in lung cancer. TCRdb re-derived calls from the 5' RACE reads in MiXCR, one entry per CDR3 protein. This repertoire shows about 27,000 distinct CDR3 sequences, 5.4% found once; its top ten account for less than 25%. The source was PBMCs, collected at follow-up. The receptor source for this set is a female donor with early-stage non-small cell lung cancer. The CDR3 runs from the conserved cysteine through the conserved F or W. Fields, in order: CDR3 protein, CDR3 DNA, D gene, V gene, CDR3 length, J gene, clone size. The D gene is left open where the match is weak. The listing skips clone size in some rows; elsewhere it reads once, few, many or a size class.

CASSLLGTGLPSGANVLTF	TGTGCCAGCAGCTTACTCGGTACAGGACTCCCCTCTGGGGCCAACGTCCTGACTTTC	NA	TRBV7-3	19	TRBJ2-6	many
CASSSGQPTDTQYF	TGTGCCAGCTCATCGGGACAGCCCACAGATACGCAGTATTTT	TRBD1	TRBV18	14	TRBJ2-3	many
CASGRTGGGETQYF	TGTGCCAGCGGTCGGACAGGGGGCGGAGAGACCCAGTACTTC	TRBD1	TRBV6-2/TRBV6-3	14	TRBJ2-5	NA
CASSATLGLNTEAFF	TGTGCCAGCAGCGCAACCCTAGGGTTGAACACTGAAGCTTTCTTT	NA	TRBV7-2	15	TRBJ1-1	NA
CASSQGRYSYNEQFF	TGTGCCAGCAGCCAAGGACGGTACTCCTACAATGAGCAGTTCTTC	NA	TRBV7-2	15	TRBJ2-1	many
CASSYPVGETQYF	TGTGCCAGCAGTTACCCAGTCGGAGAGACCCAGTACTTC	NA	TRBV6-2/TRBV6-3	13	TRBJ2-5	few
CASSLWGRGADGSADTQYF	TGTGCCAGCAGCTTATGGGGCCGGGGGGCGGATGGCTCCGCAGATACGCAGTATTTT	NA	TRBV7-2	19	TRBJ2-3	many
CASSLDHFSPLHF	TGCGCCAGCAGCTTGGATCATTTTTCACCCCTCCACTTT	NA	TRBV5-1	13	TRBJ1-6	many
CASSQGTGGLGYTF	TGTGCCAGCAGCCAAGGCACGGGGGGCCTTGGCTACACCTTC	NA	TRBV3-1	14	TRBJ1-2	many
CASSLGQPQFF	TGTGCCAGCAGCCTAGGACAGCCGCAGTTCTTC	NA	TRBV7-3	11	TRBJ2-1	many
CASTSAGGPSEQYF	TGTGCCAGCACCTCAGCGGGGGGTCCCTCCGAGCAGTACTTC	TRBD2	TRBV3-1	14	TRBJ2-7	many
CASSLGTGGFEAFF	TGTGCCAGCAGTTTGGGGACAGGGGGCTTTGAAGCTTTCTTT	TRBD1	TRBV27	14	TRBJ1-1	few
CASSLGGRDYEQYF	TGCGCCAGCAGCTTGGGCGGCAGGGACTACGAGCAGTACTTC	NA	TRBV5-1	14	TRBJ2-7	many
CASSLEWPGDSTDTQYF	TGTGCCAGCAGCTTGGAATGGCCGGGAGACAGCACAGATACGCAGTATTTT	NA	TRBV5-6	17	TRBJ2-3	few
CASREGPSNQPQHF	TGTGCCAGCCGGGAGGGGCCTAGCAATCAGCCCCAGCATTTT	NA	TRBV6-5	14	TRBJ1-5	many
CSARDRSGANVLTF	TGCAGTGCTAGAGATCGATCTGGGGCCAACGTCCTGACTTTC	NA	TRBV20-1	14	TRBJ2-6	NA
CSAIGVGLAGSTDTQYF	TGCAGTGCTATCGGCGTCGGGCTAGCGGGTAGCACAGATACGCAGTATTTT	TRBD2	TRBV20-1	17	TRBJ2-3	many
CASSLAAGVSGANVLTF	TGTGCCAGCAGCTTAGCTGCGGGGGTCTCTGGGGCCAACGTCCTGACTTTC	TRBD2	TRBV7-8	17	TRBJ2-6	many
CASSHSAGGRDTQYF	TGTGCCAGCAGCCATTCAGCGGGGGGGCGGGATACGCAGTATTTT	TRBD2	TRBV3-1	15	TRBJ2-3	many
CASSGQQGQPQHF	TGTGCCAGCAGTGGACAGCAGGGTCAGCCCCAGCATTTT	NA	TRBV6-5	13	TRBJ1-5	many
CASSSGLAGGEQFF	TGTGCCAGCAGTAGTGGACTAGCGGGGGGTGAGCAGTTCTTC	TRBD2	TRBV7-2	14	TRBJ2-1	many
CSASMRRQGNTF	TGCAGTGCTAGTATGAGAAGACAGGGGAACACCTTC	TRBD1	TRBV20-1	12	TRBJ1-2	many
CASSGSGGTYEQYF	TGCGCCAGCAGCGGGTCAGGGGGCACCTACGAGCAGTACTTC	TRBD1	TRBV5-1	14	TRBJ2-7	few
CASSFKRSQLAGAYNEQFF	TGTGCCAGCAGTTTTAAGCGGTCGCAACTGGCAGGGGCCTACAATGAGCAGTTCTTC	NA	TRBV28	19	TRBJ2-1	many
CASSQGRLEGASEKLFF	TGCGCCAGCAGCCAAGGACGCCTTGAGGGGGCGAGTGAAAAACTGTTTTTT	TRBD1	TRBV4-3	17	TRBJ1-4	NA
CASSQASGTGEQFF	TGTGCCAGCTCGCAAGCTAGCGGGACCGGTGAGCAGTTCTTC	TRBD2	TRBV2	14	TRBJ2-1	many
CATSRGGAVRSGNTIYF	TGTGCCACCAGCAGAGGAGGGGCAGTTCGCTCTGGAAACACCATATATTTT	NA	TRBV15	17	TRBJ1-3	NA
CASSQGPLTDVDEQYF	TGTGCCAGCAGCCAAGGTCCCTTGACAGACGTGGACGAGCAGTACTTC	NA	TRBV3-2	16	TRBJ2-7	many
CASIRGGRNTGELFF	TGTGCCAGCATCAGAGGGGGCCGAAACACCGGGGAGCTGTTTTTT	TRBD1	TRBV11-2	15	TRBJ2-2	many
CASSPRDSSYNEQFF	TGTGCCAGCAGTCCCCGGGACAGCTCCTACAATGAGCAGTTCTTC	TRBD1	TRBV27	15	TRBJ2-1	many
CASSLFSGELFF	TGTGCCAGCAGCTTGTTTTCCGGGGAGCTGTTTTTT	NA	TRBV5-4	12	TRBJ2-2	few
CASSLTLGRGKAETQYF	TGTGCCAGCAGCCTCACTTTGGGGAGAGGGAAGGCAGAGACCCAGTACTTC	NA	TRBV7-2	17	TRBJ2-5	many
CASSRTGASTDTQYF	TGTGCCAGCAGCCGGACAGGAGCTAGCACAGATACGCAGTATTTT	TRBD1	TRBV7-2	15	TRBJ2-3	many
CASSLGGYMNTEAFF	TGTGCCAGCAGTTTGGGGGGGTACATGAACACTGAAGCTTTCTTT	NA	TRBV28	15	TRBJ1-1	many
CASSAGTGGQGYGYTF	TGCGCCAGCAGCGCCGGGACAGGGGGCCAGGGGTATGGCTACACCTTC	TRBD1	TRBV10-2	16	TRBJ1-2	many
CASSGQGITEQFF	TGTGCCAGTTCGGGACAGGGAATAACCGAGCAGTTCTTC	TRBD1	TRBV6-1	13	TRBJ2-1	many
CASSLWGTGELFF	TGTGCCAGCAGTTTATGGGGGACCGGGGAGCTGTTTTTT	NA	TRBV28	13	TRBJ2-2	many
CASSPSGRGKYF	TGTGCCAGCAGCCCCTCGGGGCGGGGGAAGTATTTT	TRBD2	TRBV7-9	12	TRBJ2-3	medium-sized
CASSDRELTEAFF	TGCGCCAGCAGTGACAGGGAATTGACTGAAGCTTTCTTT	TRBD1	TRBV4-1	13	TRBJ1-1	many
CASSRGKDQPQHF	TGTGCCAGCAGCCGGGGCAAGGATCAGCCCCAGCATTTT	NA	TRBV7-9	13	TRBJ1-5	many
CASSPGQVGSEQYF	TGCGCCAGCAGCCCGGGACAGGTCGGCTCCGAGCAGTACTTC	TRBD1	TRBV5-1	14	TRBJ2-7	many
CASSQEDRMNTEAFF	TGTGCCAGCAGCCAAGAGGACAGAATGAACACTGAAGCTTTCTTT	NA	TRBV3-1	15	TRBJ1-1	many
CASRASTDTQYF	TGCGCCAGCAGGGCAAGCACAGATACGCAGTATTTT	NA	TRBV5-1	12	TRBJ2-3	many
CASSYGTGSYGYTF	TGTGCCAGCAGTTACGGGACAGGGAGCTATGGCTACACCTTC	TRBD1	TRBV6-2/TRBV6-3	14	TRBJ1-2	many
CATGGTRVYEQYF	TGTGCCACTGGCGGGACTAGGGTCTACGAGCAGTACTTC	TRBD2	TRBV28	13	TRBJ2-7	many
CASSLRGTSGYNEQFF	TGTGCCAGCAGCTTAAGGGGGACTAGCGGGTACAATGAGCAGTTCTTC	TRBD2	TRBV7-3	16	TRBJ2-1	NA
CAISTGGETEAFF	TGTGCCATCAGTACAGGGGGAGAGACTGAAGCTTTCTTT	TRBD1	TRBV10-3	13	TRBJ1-1	many
CASSQDQNTDTQYF	TGTGCCAGCAGCCAAGACCAAAACACAGATACGCAGTATTTT	NA	TRBV4-2	14	TRBJ2-3	many
CASSPPTGRGAGELFF	TGTGCCAGCTCACCACCGACCGGGAGGGGCGCCGGGGAGCTGTTTTTT	TRBD2	TRBV18	16	TRBJ2-2	many
CASSTEEFGGRKQFF	TGTGCCAGCAGTACCGAGGAATTTGGGGGGAGGAAGCAGTTCTTC	NA	TRBV6-2/TRBV6-3	15	TRBJ2-1	few
CASSSLAGGPYEQYF	TGTGCCAGCAGCTCTCTGGCGGGAGGACCCTACGAGCAGTACTTC	TRBD2	TRBV7-8	15	TRBJ2-7	many
CSARWASGISTDTQYF	TGCAGTGCCAGATGGGCTAGCGGTATATCCACAGATACGCAGTATTTT	TRBD2	TRBV20-1	16	TRBJ2-3	many
CASTGDWSGQFF	TGTGCCAGCACCGGAGACTGGTCTGGGCAGTTCTTC	NA	TRBV12-3/TRBV12-4	12	TRBJ2-1	many
CSVDGGNTEAFF	TGCAGCGTTGATGGAGGGAACACTGAAGCTTTCTTT	NA	TRBV29-1	12	TRBJ1-1	many
CASSLLRQSYEQYF	TGCGCCAGCAGCTTGCTCAGGCAGTCCTACGAGCAGTACTTC	NA	TRBV5-1	14	TRBJ2-7	many
CASSLVSGSDYNEQFF	TGCGCCAGCAGCTTGGTATCGGGGAGTGACTACAATGAGCAGTTCTTC	NA	TRBV5-1	16	TRBJ2-1	many
CASSLGISYEQYF	TGCGCCAGCAGCTTGGGGATCTCCTACGAGCAGTACTTC	NA	TRBV5-1	13	TRBJ2-7	many
CSAIDSSRGSYNSPLHF	TGCAGTGCGATCGACAGCTCCCGGGGATCCTATAATTCACCCCTCCACTTT	NA	TRBV20-1	17	TRBJ1-6	many
CASKTLSGSSYNEQFF	TGTGCCAGCAAAACCCTTAGCGGGAGTTCCTACAATGAGCAGTTCTTC	TRBD2	TRBV5-4	16	TRBJ2-1	many